The T cell receptor beta chain under discussion was sequenced for a study of T cells after yellow fever vaccination. Whole-study results and caveats: It was a weaker secondary response, yet one that peaked faster, at day 5 versus 15. Once the booster was given, most primary-vaccination clones reappeared, at more than 95% for CD4 and roughly 91% for CD8.

This clonotype was observed at least ten times. Its antigen is not identified. Germline V gene sequence: CDR1 SGDLS, CDR2 YYNGEE. This CDR3 is built from 12 residues. Trimming removed 0 bases from V and 4 bases from J, with 4 bases in between. For TCR, cDNA came from 5'RACE template switching, which added a universal primer site and UMIs. Using its own MiXCR run on the 5' RACE reads, TCRdb lists one record per CDR3 protein. The sample lists 110,000 to 150,000 distinct CDR3 sequences, 6.6% seen once, with more than 0.6% in the top ten. The specimen was CD4+ T cells sorted from PBMCs, collected 10 days after the yellow fever booster vaccination. This sequence originates from a man under 40 who received the YFV17D yellow fever vaccine. This chain connects TRBV9 to TRBJ2-5; D is uncertain. The CDR3: CASSVAGETQYF. DNA for the CDR3: TGTGCCAGCAGCGTAGCGGGAGAGACCCAGTACTTC.